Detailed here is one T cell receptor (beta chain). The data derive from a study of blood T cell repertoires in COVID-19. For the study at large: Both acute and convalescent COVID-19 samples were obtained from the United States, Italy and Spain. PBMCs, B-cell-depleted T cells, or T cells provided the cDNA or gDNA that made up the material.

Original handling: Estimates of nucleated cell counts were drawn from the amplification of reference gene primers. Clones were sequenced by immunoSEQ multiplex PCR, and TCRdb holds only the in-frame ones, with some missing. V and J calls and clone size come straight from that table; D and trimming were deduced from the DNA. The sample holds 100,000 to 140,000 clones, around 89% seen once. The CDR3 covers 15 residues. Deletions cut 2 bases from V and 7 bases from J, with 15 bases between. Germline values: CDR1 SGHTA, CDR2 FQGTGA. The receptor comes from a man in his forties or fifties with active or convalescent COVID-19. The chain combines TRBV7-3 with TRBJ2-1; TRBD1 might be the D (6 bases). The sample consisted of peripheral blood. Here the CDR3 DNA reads TGTGCCAGCAGCTTACAGGGGACGTCAGGGAATGAGCAGTTCTTC. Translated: CASSLQGTSGNEQFF.